These T cell receptor beta chains were read from a single sample in a study of blood T cell repertoires in COVID-19. The repertoire was sequenced with immunoSEQ multiplex PCR; TCRdb's copy has only in-frame clones and lacks some. The sample lists over 350,000 clones; roughly 91% were seen once. Sequences were obtained from PBMCs or T cells enriched from blood (not recorded which). All receptors come from a woman younger than 30 who had recovered from COVID-19. Both conserved end residues are part of each CDR3. A D gene is named only where the DNA matches it firmly. Not all rows give a size; the values are once, few, many and, for expanded clones, a class.

J: TRBJ2-5; V: TRBV6-5; D: .; size: .; CDR3: CASSLAGGTQYF; DNA: TGTGCCAGCAGTTTAGCAGGAGGAACCCAGTACTTC
J: TRBJ1-1; V: TRBV18; D: .; size: .; CDR3: CASSPMGRGGMNTEAFF; DNA: TGTGCCAGCTCGCCGATGGGAAGGGGGGGAATGAACACTGAAGCTTTCTTT
J: TRBJ1-1; V: TRBV5-8; D: TRBD1; size: .; CDR3: CASSSYGQGRLNTEAFF; DNA: TGTGCCAGCAGCTCATATGGACAGGGGAGACTGAACACTGAAGCTTTCTTT
J: TRBJ2-7; V: TRBV2; D: .; size: .; CDR3: CASRGHQHRSSYEQYF; DNA: TGTGCCAGCAGGGGACACCAACACCGGAGCTCCTACGAGCAGTACTTC
J: TRBJ2-7; V: TRBV4-1; D: .; size: .; CDR3: CASSQEFTSSYEQYF; DNA: TGCGCCAGCAGCCAAGAATTCACTAGCTCCTACGAGCAGTACTTC
J: TRBJ2-5; V: TRBV27; D: TRBD2; size: .; CDR3: CASSLTSTARLAGDQETQYF; DNA: TGTGCCAGCAGTCTCACTTCCACCGCCCGACTAGCGGGGGATCAAGAGACCCAGTACTTC
J: TRBJ1-5; V: TRBV5-8; D: TRBD1; size: once; CDR3: CASRRTGGGQPQHF; DNA: TGTGCCAGCAGAAGGACAGGGGGCGGTCAGCCCCAGCATTTT
J: TRBJ2-7; V: TRBV7-2; D: TRBD1; size: .; CDR3: CASSSGQTYEQYF; DNA: TGTGCCAGCAGCTCGGGACAGACCTACGAGCAGTACTTC
J: TRBJ1-2; V: TRBV28; D: TRBD1; size: .; CDR3: CASRTLGQDNYGYTF; DNA: TGTGCCAGCAGAACCCTGGGACAGGACAACTATGGCTACACCTTC
J: TRBJ1-2; V: TRBV6-5; D: .; size: .; CDR3: CASSRTDPNYGYTF; DNA: TGTGCCAGCAGTCGGACAGATCCTAACTATGGCTACACCTTC
J: TRBJ1-5; V: TRBV7-2; D: TRBD1; size: .; CDR3: CASSLGQGAQPQHF; DNA: TGTGCCAGCAGCTTAGGGCAGGGGGCCCAGCCCCAGCATTTT
J: TRBJ2-1; V: TRBV6-1; D: .; size: .; CDR3: CASNLGDNEQFF; DNA: TGTGCCAGCAATTTGGGAGACAATGAGCAGTTCTTC
J: TRBJ1-3; V: TRBV3-1/TRBV3-2; D: .; size: .; CDR3: CASSLQQGYSSGNTIYF; DNA: TGTGCCAGCAGCTTACAACAGGGTTATAGCTCTGGAAACACCATATATTTT
J: TRBJ2-2; V: TRBV2; D: TRBD1; size: once; CDR3: CASRGQGNTGELFF; DNA: TGTGCCAGCAGGGGACAGGGCAACACCGGGGAGCTGTTTTTT
J: TRBJ1-1; V: TRBV18; D: .; size: once; CDR3: CASSTDMNTEAFF; DNA: TGTGCCAGCTCAACAGACATGAACACTGAAGCTTTCTTT
J: TRBJ1-5; V: TRBV9; D: TRBD1; size: .; CDR3: CASSRGLNQPQHF; DNA: TGTGCCAGCAGCAGGGGGCTCAATCAGCCCCAGCATTTT
J: TRBJ2-3; V: TRBV9; D: TRBD2; size: .; CDR3: CASSVSGGPTDTQYF; DNA: TGTGCCAGCAGCGTTAGCGGGGGGCCAACAGATACGCAGTATTTT
J: TRBJ1-4; V: TRBV6-1; D: .; size: .; CDR3: CASSGIGVSTNEKLFF; DNA: TGTGCCAGCAGTGGGATAGGGGTTTCAACTAATGAAAAACTGTTTTTT
J: TRBJ1-6; V: TRBV27; D: TRBD1; size: .; CDR3: CASSFGTGLSYNSPLHF; DNA: TGTGCCAGCAGTTTCGGGACAGGGTTGTCCTATAATTCACCCCTCCACTTT
J: TRBJ2-4; V: TRBV5-6; D: TRBD2; size: .; CDR3: CASSLERENIQYF; DNA: TGTGCCAGCAGCCTGGAGCGGGAGAACATTCAGTACTTC
J: TRBJ1-1; V: TRBV3-1/TRBV3-2; D: TRBD1; size: few; CDR3: CASSSDRVRLMNTEAFF; DNA: TGTGCCAGCAGCTCGGACAGGGTACGCCTCATGAACACTGAAGCTTTCTTT
J: TRBJ2-1; V: TRBV7-6; D: TRBD1; size: .; CDR3: CASSSRTGPDFNEQFF; DNA: TGTGCCAGCAGCTCCCGGACAGGGCCTGATTTCAATGAGCAGTTCTTC
J: TRBJ2-7; V: TRBV11-3; D: .; size: .; CDR3: CASSPREASEQYF; DNA: TGTGCCAGCAGCCCAAGGGAGGCCAGCGAGCAGTACTTC
J: TRBJ1-1; V: TRBV7-2; D: TRBD1; size: once; CDR3: CASSTDRDRVFDTEAFF; DNA: TGTGCCAGCAGTACCGACCGGGACAGGGTGTTCGACACTGAAGCTTTCTTT
J: TRBJ1-4; V: TRBV7-6; D: .; size: .; CDR3: CASSPSRVFNEKLFF; DNA: TGTGCCAGCAGCCCTTCCAGGGTTTTTAATGAAAAACTGTTTTTT
J: TRBJ2-1; V: TRBV15; D: .; size: few; CDR3: CATSRAPGTQDEQFF; DNA: TGTGCCACCAGCAGGGCACCCGGGACTCAGGATGAGCAGTTCTTC
J: TRBJ1-1; V: TRBV11-2; D: .; size: .; CDR3: CASRPALGASWTEAFF; DNA: TGTGCCAGCAGGCCCGCATTGGGGGCGAGTTGGACTGAAGCTTTCTTT
J: TRBJ2-2; V: TRBV7-8; D: .; size: .; CDR3: CASSSGNTGELFF; DNA: TGTGCCAGCAGCTCCGGGAACACCGGGGAGCTGTTTTTT
J: TRBJ2-2; V: TRBV9; D: .; size: .; CDR3: CASSSAGSGDTGELFF; DNA: TGTGCCAGCAGCTCGGCAGGTTCCGGCGACACCGGGGAGCTGTTTTTT